Listed below are T cell receptor beta chains from one sample, sequenced in a study of CD8+CD57+ T cells in acquired aplastic anemia. Using its own MiXCR run on the reads, TCRdb lists one record per CDR3 protein. The sample lists about 160,000 distinct CDR3 sequences, around 48% occurring once. Source material: sorted CD4+, CD8+, or CD8+CD57+ T cells (not recorded which) from PBMCs. The source of these receptors is a human donor with aplastic anemia. Each CDR3 is given with its conserved first and last residue. Rows may omit the clone size; those that give it use once, few, many or a size class.

size: many
V: TRBV30
J: TRBJ1-1
CDR3: CAWMSGTEAFF

size: many
V: TRBV5-1
J: TRBJ2-7
CDR3: CASSLEGGTTSEQYF

size: many
V: TRBV11-2
J: TRBJ2-3
CDR3: CASSLGPGGRADTQYF

size: .
V: TRBV10-3
J: TRBJ2-1
CDR3: CAISPGTGFKDEQFF

size: .
V: TRBV9
J: TRBJ2-7
CDR3: CASSAGLAGASYEQHF

size: .
V: TRBV29-1
J: TRBJ2-7
CDR3: CSVTGGISYEQYF

size: .
V: TRBV7-2
J: TRBJ2-3
CDR3: CASSSQRGGTSTDTQYF

size: .
V: TRBV7-6
J: TRBJ2-5
CDR3: CASSFMGQQETQYF

size: .
V: TRBV11-2
J: TRBJ2-1
CDR3: CASSSGLAGVGYNEQFF

size: many
V: TRBV20-1
J: TRBJ2-5
CDR3: CSAHPQRGREETQYF

size: .
V: TRBV27
J: TRBJ1-1
CDR3: CASRKSRGQGNTEAFF

size: many
V: TRBV5-1
J: TRBJ2-6
CDR3: CASSLTGESSGANVLTF

size: once
V: TRBV19
J: TRBJ2-7
CDR3: CASSIVGGSSEQYF

size: .
V: TRBV20-1
J: TRBJ1-1
CDR3: CSAPQNTEAFF

size: .
V: TRBV19
J: TRBJ2-2
CDR3: CASSMVWEAGELFF

size: many
V: TRBV20-1
J: TRBJ1-1
CDR3: CSARDPIANTEAFF

size: once
V: TRBV7-2
J: TRBJ2-3
CDR3: CASSRNGPDTQYF

size: .
V: TRBV19
J: TRBJ1-5
CDR3: CASSLRAGQPQHF

size: few
V: TRBV27
J: TRBJ1-4
CDR3: CASSFFPNEKLFF

size: many
V: TRBV20-1
J: TRBJ2-5
CDR3: CSARLAGGSETQYF

size: many
V: TRBV5-6
J: TRBJ2-7
CDR3: CASSLRQGSSYEQYF

size: many
V: TRBV24-1
J: TRBJ2-7
CDR3: CATSEGWGEQYF

size: .
V: TRBV20-1
J: TRBJ1-5
CDR3: CSASARGNQPQHF

size: .
V: TRBV29-1
J: TRBJ2-5
CDR3: CSVDGRGLGETQYF

size: few
V: TRBV15
J: TRBJ1-1
CDR3: CATSREAVNTEAFF

size: .
V: TRBV5-1
J: TRBJ2-7
CDR3: CASSLSREEQYF

size: many
V: TRBV19
J: TRBJ1-2
CDR3: CASTPDGTTGQGYTF

size: few
V: TRBV28
J: TRBJ2-7
CDR3: CASSLLAVSYEQYF

size: many
V: TRBV9
J: TRBJ1-1
CDR3: CASSPGTGGGNGDTEAFF

size: .
V: TRBV24-1
J: TRBJ2-1
CDR3: CATSDLVPGRSDEQFF

size: .
V: TRBV2
J: TRBJ1-1
CDR3: CASSGVSTDTEAFF

size: .
V: TRBV20-1
J: TRBJ1-1
CDR3: CSARLERNTEAFF

size: .
V: TRBV29-1
J: TRBJ2-3
CDR3: CSVEGGTSTDTQYF

size: few
V: TRBV12-3/TRBV12-4
J: TRBJ2-7
CDR3: CASSSGGVTGEQYF

size: .
V: TRBV25-1
J: TRBJ2-3
CDR3: CASGGRLSTDTQYF

size: .
V: TRBV10-3
J: TRBJ2-7
CDR3: CATRAPAYEQYF

size: .
V: TRBV14
J: TRBJ2-7
CDR3: CAGSQWQAGSYEQYF

size: many
V: TRBV5-4
J: TRBJ2-1
CDR3: CASSSGLAAYNEQFF

size: .
V: TRBV29-1
J: TRBJ1-2
CDR3: CSVGTGENGYTF

size: few
V: TRBV20-1
J: TRBJ1-1
CDR3: CSADRETAFF

size: .
V: TRBV7-2
J: TRBJ2-7
CDR3: CASSPPGRYEQYF

size: .
V: TRBV5-1
J: TRBJ2-6
CDR3: CASSLRISNSGANVLTF

size: .
V: TRBV5-4
J: TRBJ1-1
CDR3: CASSSPKGSYTEAFF

size: many
V: TRBV19
J: TRBJ2-3
CDR3: CASSIGAPHGTAGGDTQYF

size: many
V: TRBV5-1
J: TRBJ2-7
CDR3: CASSLNPGYEQYF

size: .
V: TRBV9
J: TRBJ2-7
CDR3: CASTGPGLGLQTYF

size: .
V: TRBV15
J: TRBJ2-7
CDR3: CATSLRTSGVEQYF

size: .
V: TRBV7-2
J: TRBJ2-1
CDR3: CASSFGTREQFF

size: .
V: TRBV2
J: TRBJ2-2
CDR3: CASLGEGTGELFF

size: .
V: TRBV19
J: TRBJ2-2
CDR3: CASSIKGYNTGELFF

size: .
V: TRBV29-1
J: TRBJ1-2
CDR3: CSVGRGGRGYGYTF

size: many
V: TRBV19
J: TRBJ2-1
CDR3: CASNPTSGSNEQFF

size: medium-sized
V: TRBV25-1
J: TRBJ1-6
CDR3: CASSESDSPNSPLHF

size: .
V: TRBV14
J: TRBJ2-5
CDR3: CASSHPSGAQETQYF